This TCR beta chain was captured by sequencing in a study of blood T cell repertoires in COVID-19. Turning to the study itself: Material from acute and convalescent COVID-19 was sourced from the United States, Italy and Spain.

The CDR3 is made up of 14 amino acids. Deletions cut 0 bases from V and 5 bases from J, with 8 bases between. Germline V gene sequence: CDR1 PRHDT, CDR2 FYEKMQ (reference sequence). Authors' processing steps: From reference gene primer amplification, estimates of nucleated cell counts were derived. Using immunoSEQ multiplex PCR, the repertoire was profiled, and TCRdb retains in-frame clones only, with some absent. D and trimming come from the DNA, and the V and J calls and clone size come from that table. The sample contains under 200,000 clones, 84% of which appear only once. The sequence came from a woman aged 70-85 years with COVID-19, enrolled during active disease. Input material: peripheral blood. The chain combines TRBV13 with TRBJ2-1, with a weak D call TRBD2 (5 bases). The CDR3 loop is CASSLGPGNNEQFF. CDR3 nucleotides: TGTGCCAGCAGCTTAGGCCCGGGGAACAATGAGCAGTTCTTC.